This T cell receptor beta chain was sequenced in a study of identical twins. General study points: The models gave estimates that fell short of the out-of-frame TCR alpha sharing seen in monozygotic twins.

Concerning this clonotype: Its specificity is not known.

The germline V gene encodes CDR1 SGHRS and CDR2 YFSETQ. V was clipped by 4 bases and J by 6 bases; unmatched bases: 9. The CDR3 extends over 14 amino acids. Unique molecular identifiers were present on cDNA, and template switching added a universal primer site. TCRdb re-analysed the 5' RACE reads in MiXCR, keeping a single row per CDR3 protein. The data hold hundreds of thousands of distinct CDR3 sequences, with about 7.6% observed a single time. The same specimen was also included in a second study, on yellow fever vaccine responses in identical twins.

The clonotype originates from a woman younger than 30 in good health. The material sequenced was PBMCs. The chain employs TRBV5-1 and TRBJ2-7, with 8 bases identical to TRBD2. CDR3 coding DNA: TGCGCCAGCAGCCAAGTTACTAGCGGTAGCGAGCAGTACTTC. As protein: CASSQVTSGSEQYF.